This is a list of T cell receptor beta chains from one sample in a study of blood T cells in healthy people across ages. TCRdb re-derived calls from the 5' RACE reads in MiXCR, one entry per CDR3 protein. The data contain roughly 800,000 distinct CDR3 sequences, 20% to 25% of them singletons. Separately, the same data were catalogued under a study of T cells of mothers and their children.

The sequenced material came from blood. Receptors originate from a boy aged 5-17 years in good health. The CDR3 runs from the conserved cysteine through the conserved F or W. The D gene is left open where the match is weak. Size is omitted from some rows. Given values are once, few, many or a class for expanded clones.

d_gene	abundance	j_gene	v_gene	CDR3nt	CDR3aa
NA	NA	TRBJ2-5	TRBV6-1	TGTGCCAGCATACAGCCCGAGGAGACCCAGTACTTC	CASIQPEETQYF
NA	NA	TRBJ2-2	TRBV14	TGTGCCAGCAGCCCAGGCGTGAGGGCAAACACCGGGGAGCTGTTTTTT	CASSPGVRANTGELFF
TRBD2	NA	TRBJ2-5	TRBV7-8	TGTGCCAGCAGCCGAAGACTAGCGGGAGGGGAGCAGTACTTC	CASSRRLAGGEQYF
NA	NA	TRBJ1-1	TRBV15	TGTGCCACCAGCGACGGTTTGAACACTGAAGCTTTCTTT	CATSDGLNTEAFF
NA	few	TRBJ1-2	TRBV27	TGTGCCAGCAGCCCCAGGGGAGCCTATGGCTACACCTTC	CASSPRGAYGYTF
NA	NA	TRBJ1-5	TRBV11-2	TGTGCCAGCAGCACCGGGGGAGGCAATCAGCCCCAGCATTTT	CASSTGGGNQPQHF
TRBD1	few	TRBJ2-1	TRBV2	TGTGCCAGCAGTGATTTAGGACAGGCTAACAATGAGCAGTTCTTC	CASSDLGQANNEQFF
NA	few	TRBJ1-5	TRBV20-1	TGCAGTGCCACCCGGGACGACCTCCATCAGCCCCAGCATTTT	CSATRDDLHQPQHF
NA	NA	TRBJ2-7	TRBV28	TGTGCCAGTAACAGGGCCCCAGGCGAGCAGTACTTC	CASNRAPGEQYF
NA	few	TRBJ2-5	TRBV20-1	TGCAGTGCTTACGGGAATGGCGAGACCCAGTACTTC	CSAYGNGETQYF
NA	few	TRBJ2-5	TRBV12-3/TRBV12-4	TGTGCCAGCAGCCATACCGTCCAGGGACGGGGGAGCGAGACCCAGTACTTC	CASSHTVQGRGSETQYF
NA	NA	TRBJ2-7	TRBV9	TGTGCCAGCAGCGTAGAGTCGTCGGGAGTGGTCGACGAGCAGTACTTC	CASSVESSGVVDEQYF
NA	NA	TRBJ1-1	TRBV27	TGTGCCAGCAGTTTAGCCCGCTGGGGGGGCGACGCTTTCTTT	CASSLARWGGDAFF
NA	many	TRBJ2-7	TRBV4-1	TGCGCCAGCAGCCAAGAGTGGGACGGCACCTACGAGCAGTACTTC	CASSQEWDGTYEQYF
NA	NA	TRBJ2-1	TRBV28	TGTGCCAGCAGTTCCCTCGGCGACGCGGGTACAAATGAGCAGTTCTTC	CASSSLGDAGTNEQFF
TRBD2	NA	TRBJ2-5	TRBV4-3	TGCGCCAGCAGTCTTCAGCGGGGGGGCCAAGAGACCCAGTACTTC	CASSLQRGGQETQYF
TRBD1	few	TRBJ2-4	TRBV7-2	TGTGCCAGCAGCGTAGAACAGGGGGCAGCCAAAAACATTCAGTACTTC	CASSVEQGAAKNIQYF
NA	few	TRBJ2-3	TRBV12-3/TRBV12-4	TGTGCCAGCAGTAAAACAGATACGCAGTATTTT	CASSKTDTQYF
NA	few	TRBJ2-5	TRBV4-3	TGCGCCAGCAGCCCTGACTGGGGGCAGACCCAGTACTTC	CASSPDWGQTQYF
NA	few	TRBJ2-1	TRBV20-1	TGCAGTGCGCCGATGACTAGAAGTTCCTACAATGAGCAGTTCTTC	CSAPMTRSSYNEQFF
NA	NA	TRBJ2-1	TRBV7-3	TGTGCCAGCAGGGAAAGCGCGGGTACCTACAATGAGCAGTTCTTC	CASRESAGTYNEQFF
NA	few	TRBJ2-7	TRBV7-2	TGTGCCAGCAGCTCACTAAGACACCCCCGGGAGCAGTACTTC	CASSSLRHPREQYF
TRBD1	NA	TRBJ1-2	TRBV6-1	TGTGCCAGCAGTGCAGGACAGGCTGGAGGCTATGGCTACACCTTC	CASSAGQAGGYGYTF
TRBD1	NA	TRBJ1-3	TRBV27	TGTGCCAGCAGTTCGCGGACAGGGGCGGTTGGAAACACCATATATTTT	CASSSRTGAVGNTIYF
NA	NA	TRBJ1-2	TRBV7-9	TGTGCCAGCAGCGTCGGGACAACTAACTATGGCTACACCTTC	CASSVGTTNYGYTF
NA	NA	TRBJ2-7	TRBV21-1	TGTGCCAGCAGCAAAGCAGCTAGCCTTGGAAGCTACGAGCAGTACTTC	CASSKAASLGSYEQYF
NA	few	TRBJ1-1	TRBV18	TGTGCCAGCTCACCCTACGAGGGGGATAGTTCTGAAGCTTTCTTT	CASSPYEGDSSEAFF
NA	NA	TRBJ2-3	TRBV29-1	TGCAGCGTAGACGTACTAGCCGATCAATACACAGATACGCAGTATTTT	CSVDVLADQYTDTQYF
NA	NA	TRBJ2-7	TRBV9	TGTGCCAGCAGCGCGGGACCGACCCCCTACGAGCAGTACTTC	CASSAGPTPYEQYF
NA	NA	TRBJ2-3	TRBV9	TGTGCCAGCAGAAAAGGGTCGTCAGATACGCAGTATTTT	CASRKGSSDTQYF
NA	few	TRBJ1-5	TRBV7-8	TGTGCCAGCAGCTCCGGAGAGCCCCAGCATTTT	CASSSGEPQHF
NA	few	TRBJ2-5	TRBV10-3	TGTGCCATCAGTGAGGGGGGGAGGGAGACCCAGTACTTC	CAISEGGRETQYF
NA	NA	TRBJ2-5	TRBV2	TGTGCCAGCAGTTATACGGAGGGACTCCAAGAGACCCAGTACTTC	CASSYTEGLQETQYF
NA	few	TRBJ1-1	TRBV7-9	TGTGCCAGCAGCATCCTACAGGGCCCTAACACTGAAGCTTTCTTT	CASSILQGPNTEAFF
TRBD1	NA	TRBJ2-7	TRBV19	TGTGCCAGTAGTGTCGGGACAGGGGATCCCTACGAGCAGTACTTC	CASSVGTGDPYEQYF
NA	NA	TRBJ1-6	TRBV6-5	TGTGCCAGCAGTTACAGGGGGGGAACAGGCTTCAATTCACCCCTCCACTTT	CASSYRGGTGFNSPLHF
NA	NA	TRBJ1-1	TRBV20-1	TGCAGTGCTAGTCCGCAGGGAATGAACACTGAAGCTTTCTTT	CSASPQGMNTEAFF
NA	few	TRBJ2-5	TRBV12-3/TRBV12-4	TGTGCCAGCAGTCGAACCGGGGACCAGTACTTC	CASSRTGDQYF
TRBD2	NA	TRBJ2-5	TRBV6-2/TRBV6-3	TGTGCCAGCTGCAGTAGCGGGAACCAAGAGACCCAGTACTTC	CASCSSGNQETQYF
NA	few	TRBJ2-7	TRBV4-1	TGCGCCAGCAGCCGACAGGACTTCTCCTACGAGCAGTACTTC	CASSRQDFSYEQYF
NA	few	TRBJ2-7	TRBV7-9	TGTGCCAGCAGCTTTGCGAAAGGGAGCTCCTACGAGCAGTACTTC	CASSFAKGSSYEQYF
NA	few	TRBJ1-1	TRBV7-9	TGTGCCAGCAGCGAGTCAAGGGGATGGTCCACTGAAGCTTTCTTT	CASSESRGWSTEAFF
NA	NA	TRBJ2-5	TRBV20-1	TGCAGTGCTATTACCGCGGAGACCCAGTACTTC	CSAITAETQYF
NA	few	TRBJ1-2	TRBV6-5	TGTGCCAGCAGTGTGGGGGAAAACTATGGCTACACCTTC	CASSVGENYGYTF
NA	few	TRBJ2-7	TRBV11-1	TGTGCCAGCAGCTTCGGTGGGGCCGCCGAATACGAGCAGTACTTC	CASSFGGAAEYEQYF